Listed below are T cell receptor beta chains from one sample, sequenced in a study of blood T cell repertoires in COVID-19. Profiled with immunoSEQ multiplex PCR; TCRdb holds only in-frame clones, not every one. Here the sample spans 130,000 to 150,000 clones, around 87% being singletons. What was sequenced was PBMCs or T cells enriched from blood (not recorded which). These receptor sequences come from a man aged 55 to 70 who had recovered from COVID-19. Both conserved end residues are part of each CDR3. The D gene is left open where the match is weak. Clone size is not always given. Where it is, it says once, few, many or a class for expanded clones.

D gene	V gene	clone size	J gene	CDR3 protein	CDR3 DNA
TRBD2	TRBV3-1/TRBV3-2	-	TRBJ2-3	CASSELAGVGSDTQYF	TGTGCCAGCAGCGAACTAGCGGGCGTCGGGTCAGATACGCAGTATTTT
-	TRBV9	-	TRBJ1-2	CASSVQGSYGYTF	TGTGCCAGCAGCGTTCAGGGGTCTTATGGCTACACCTTC
TRBD1	TRBV10-3	-	TRBJ1-1	CAIRQTGGMNTEAFF	TGTGCCATCAGGCAAACAGGGGGCATGAACACTGAAGCTTTCTTT
-	TRBV11-2	few	TRBJ2-2	CASSRTATGGELFF	TGTGCCAGCAGCAGGACAGCTACTGGCGGGGAGCTGTTTTTT
-	TRBV20-1	-	TRBJ2-1	CSASRSQFF	TGCAGTGCTAGCAGATCGCAGTTCTTC
-	TRBV27	-	TRBJ2-1	CASSLSPDRLYNEQFF	TGTGCCAGCAGTTTATCCCCCGACAGACTTTACAATGAGCAGTTCTTC
-	TRBV28	-	TRBJ1-1	CASIQPGEHTEAFF	TGTGCCAGCATCCAACCGGGGGAACACACTGAAGCTTTCTTT
-	TRBV30	-	TRBJ2-1	CAWSVPRLRNEQFF	TGTGCCTGGAGTGTACCCAGGTTGCGCAATGAGCAGTTCTTC
-	TRBV5-4	-	TRBJ2-5	CASSLLNGGKETQYF	TGTGCCAGCAGCTTGTTGAACGGAGGCAAAGAGACCCAGTACTTC
-	TRBV28	-	TRBJ1-4	CASRGGLENEKLFF	TGTGCCAGCAGGGGGGGTCTTGAGAATGAAAAACTGTTTTTT
-	TRBV18	-	TRBJ2-6	CASSPPGSSGANVLTF	TGTGCCAGCTCACCCCCAGGGTCCTCTGGGGCCAACGTCCTGACTTTC
TRBD2	TRBV28	-	TRBJ2-1	CASSLGGRGDEQFF	TGTGCCAGCAGTTTAGGCGGGAGGGGCGATGAGCAGTTCTTC
-	TRBV7-8	-	TRBJ1-4	CASSPFSTNEKLFF	TGTGCCAGCAGCCCTTTCTCGACTAATGAAAAACTGTTTTTT
TRBD1	TRBV5-6	few	TRBJ2-2	CASSLSGGANTGELFF	TGTGCCAGCAGCTTGTCAGGGGGCGCGAACACCGGGGAGCTGTTTTTT
TRBD2	TRBV5-1	-	TRBJ2-3	CASSLPPGRLLTDTQYF	TGCGCCAGCAGTCTGCCCCCCGGGAGGTTACTCACAGATACGCAGTATTTT
TRBD1	TRBV3-1/TRBV3-2	once	TRBJ1-1	CASSPPGQDEAFF	TGTGCCAGCAGCCCCCCTGGACAGGATGAAGCTTTCTTT
-	TRBV27	-	TRBJ1-2	CASSFGANYGYTF	TGTGCCAGCAGTTTCGGAGCTAACTATGGCTACACCTTC
TRBD2	TRBV7-3	few	TRBJ2-5	CASSSSSGETQYF	TGTGCCAGCAGCTCTTCTAGCGGAGAGACCCAGTACTTC
-	TRBV11-2	-	TRBJ2-1	CASSQTRASEQFF	TGTGCCAGCAGTCAGACGAGGGCAAGTGAGCAGTTCTTC
TRBD1	TRBV5-4	-	TRBJ1-2	CASSTSGQNYGYTF	TGTGCCAGCAGCACCTCGGGACAGAACTATGGCTACACCTTC
-	TRBV5-4	-	TRBJ1-5	CASSPDRNQPQHF	TGTGCCAGCAGCCCAGACAGGAATCAGCCCCAGCATTTT
-	TRBV28	once	TRBJ2-3	CASRKAAYTDTQYF	TGTGCCAGCAGAAAGGCGGCCTACACAGATACGCAGTATTTT
TRBD2	TRBV27	-	TRBJ2-1	CASTRSGRYNEQFF	TGTGCCAGCACACGTAGCGGGAGGTACAATGAGCAGTTCTTC
TRBD1	TRBV5-1	-	TRBJ1-6	CASSLGRDRYSPLHF	TGCGCCAGCAGCTTGGGCCGGGACAGATATTCACCCCTCCACTTT
TRBD1	TRBV12-3/TRBV12-4	-	TRBJ1-4	CASSFGTGEKLFF	TGTGCCAGCAGTTTTGGGACAGGAGAAAAACTGTTTTTT
-	TRBV5-4	few	TRBJ1-6	CASSLGRGGGNYNSPLHF	TGTGCCAGCAGCTTGGGTAGAGGGGGAGGGAATTATAATTCACCCCTCCACTTT
-	TRBV11-2	-	TRBJ2-5	CASSLRVVGETQYF	TGTGCCAGCAGCCTCCGGGTGGTCGGAGAGACCCAGTACTTC
TRBD2	TRBV11-2	-	TRBJ2-3	CASSGHQERLAGRADTQYF	TGTGCCAGCAGCGGCCATCAAGAGCGACTAGCGGGCCGGGCAGATACGCAGTATTTT
-	TRBV7-3	-	TRBJ2-1	CASSVSSGEQFF	TGTGCCAGCAGCGTCTCTTCGGGTGAGCAGTTCTTC